The 30 T cell receptor beta chains below come from one sample, sequenced in a study of cytomegalovirus exposure and HLA in healthy donors. The PCR ran on 60 Vbeta and 13 Jbeta primers. Repertoires were generated with immunoSEQ multiplex PCR, while TCRdb's copy carries only in-frame clones and drops some. The table records approximately 160,000 clones, nearly 80% of them present only once. Sequencing used PBMCs. The receptors come from a male donor in good health and CMV-seronegative.

The chain combines TRBV5-5 with TRBJ2-2, with 7 nucleotides matching TRBD2. The CDR3 extends over 16 amino acids. Germline V CDR1 and CDR2: SGHKS, YYEKEE (reference sequence). Trimming at V came to 2 bases and at J to 4 bases, leaving 8 bases not matched to a gene. DNA for the CDR3: TGTGCCAGCAGCTTTTACGGGGGGTCGATCACCGGGGAGCTGTTTTTT. Amino acid sequence: CASSFYGGSITGELFF.

The J gene is TRBJ1-2, the V gene TRBV6-5, with TRBD1 identical over 9 bases. In germline, CDR1 is MNHEY, CDR2 SVGAGI. The CDR3 runs 14 residues. J was trimmed by 5 bases and V by 4 bases; bases with no gene match: 5. The CDR3 nucleotides are TGTGCCAGCAGTTCGGGGACAGGGCGGTATGGCTACACCTTC. This encodes CASSSGTGRYGYTF.

This clone came up a few times. This rearrangement joins TRBV5-1 to TRBJ2-7, with D perhaps TRBD1 (6 bases). The CDR3 sequence is 13 residues long. Trimming removed 0 bases from V and 4 bases from J, with 8 bases in between. Germline V gene lookup returns CDR1 SGHRS and CDR2 YFSETQ. The CDR3 DNA reads as TGCGCCAGCAGCTTGGAAGGGGGATACGAGCAGTACTTC. Translating gives CASSLEGGYEQYF.

The chain has TRBV6-5 and TRBJ1-2; TRBD1 aligns across 9 bases. The V and J ends lost 5 bases and 3 bases, in that order; junction bases with no gene match: 4. This CDR3 spans 14 amino acids. Germline CDR1 is MNHEY and CDR2 is SVGAGI. The CDR3: CASSDWTGDYGYTF. Here the CDR3 DNA reads TGTGCCAGCAGTGACTGGACAGGGGACTATGGCTACACCTTC.

The chain employs TRBV2 and TRBJ1-5, with D unresolved. Between the trimmed V and J ends, which lost 0 bases and 9 bases, there was a span of 12 bases. From germline, CDR1 is SNHLY and CDR2 FYNNEI. The CDR3 spans 14 residues. In DNA, the CDR3 is TGTGCCAGCAGTGAAGCGCGGGGAAGAGGGCCCCAGCATTTT. This encodes CASSEARGRGPQHF.

J is TRBJ1-2 and V is TRBV4-3; possibly TRBD1 for D (6 bases). Trimming shortened V by 4 bases and J by 5 bases, and 20 bases separated the two germline ends. The germline gives CDR1 LGHNA, CDR2 YSLEER. This CDR3 comprises 16 residues. This chain's CDR3 is CASSLSSGTRTYGYTF. CDR3 sequence (DNA): TGCGCCAGCAGCCTCTCTTCCGGGACAAGGACGTATGGCTACACCTTC.

The chain recombines TRBV7-2 with TRBJ1-1, with D maybe TRBD1 (6 bases). The germline CDR1 and CDR2 sequences are SGHTA and FQGNSA. This CDR3 region has 15 residues. V lost 5 bases and J 0 bases, leaving 13 bases between the germline ends. The CDR3 DNA follows: TGTGCCAGCAGCACAGGCCAGGGGCTGAACACTGAAGCTTTCTTT. It is translated as CASSTGQGLNTEAFF.

V is TRBV5-5 and J is TRBJ2-7; 14 nucleotides line up with TRBD2. CDR1 is SGHKS and CDR2 is YYEKEE in the germline V gene (reference sequence). V shed 4 bases, J shed 3 bases, and the junction held 9 bases outside the gene matches. The CDR3 loop spans 17 amino acids. CDR3 nucleotide sequence: TGTGCCAGCAGCCCTCGACTAGCGGGAGGGTTTGTCTACGAGCAGTACTTC. This gives the protein CASSPRLAGGFVYEQYF.

The chain links TRBV7-3 to TRBJ2-1, with 7 bases that match TRBD2. Unmatched junction bases numbered 10, after V lost 4 bases and J lost 4 bases. Germline V gene data show CDR1 as SGHTA and CDR2 as FQGTGA. CDR3 length: 16 amino acids. Written as DNA, the CDR3 is TGTGCCAGCAGCTCGCTTGCCGGGACTACGTACAATGAGCAGTTCTTC. It is translated as CASSSLAGTTYNEQFF.

This clone was picked up a small number of times. The rearrangement joins TRBV19 to TRBJ2-7; D is undetermined. Germline-derived CDR1 and CDR2 are LNHDA and SQIVND (reference sequence). V shed 1 base and J shed 2 bases, with 9 bases lying between them. The length of the CDR3 is 14 residues. CDR3 DNA: TGTGCCAGTAGTATAGCTCTAAATACCTACGAGCAGTACTTC. The encoded protein is CASSIALNTYEQYF.

The DNA for the CDR3 is TGCGCCAGCAGCCAGAACAGGGGAAACACTGAAGCTTTCTTT. This encodes CASSQNRGNTEAFF. V is TRBV4-1 and J is TRBJ1-1, with TRBD1 identical over 7 bases. Losses at the gene ends were 3 bases for V and 2 bases for J; bases not matched to a gene: 3. Germline CDR1 MGHRA, CDR2 YSYEKL. The CDR3 loop spans 14 amino acids.

J is TRBJ2-5 and V is TRBV6-6; 9 nucleotides agree with TRBD2. Germline V gives CDR1 MNHNY, CDR2 SVGAGI (reference sequence). The CDR3 contains 14 residues. With 9 bases clipped from V and 11 bases from J, the junction kept 16 bases outside the gene matches. The CDR3 sequence is CASLWTAERGEQYF. The DNA of the CDR3 is TGTGCCAGTCTATGGACTGCGGAGCGGGGGGAGCAGTACTTC.

V is TRBV7-2 and J is TRBJ2-1, with 10 bases matching TRBD1. This CDR3 region has 13 residues. The V gene end was trimmed by 5 bases and the J gene end by 6 bases; junction bases not matched to a gene: 1. Germline values: CDR1 SGHTA, CDR2 FQGNSA. CDR3 protein: CASSRTGGNEQFF. The CDR3 coding sequence is TGTGCCAGCAGCAGGACAGGGGGCAATGAGCAGTTCTTC.

This clone was observed a handful of times. V is TRBV7-8 and J is TRBJ2-7; D is possibly TRBD1 (5 bases). V lost 1 base and J lost 2, with 9 bases in between. The CDR3 spans 14 residues. Germline values: CDR1 SGHVS, CDR2 FQNEAQ. CDR3 in amino acids: CASSLVDMAYEQYF. The DNA for the CDR3 is TGTGCCAGCAGCTTAGTGGACATGGCCTACGAGCAGTACTTC.

V is TRBV28 and J is TRBJ1-1; 7 nucleotides align to TRBD1. In germline, CDR1 is MDHEN, CDR2 SYDVKM. This CDR3 contains 16 residues. Losses at the gene ends were 5 bases for V and 3 bases for J; bases not matched to a gene: 12. CDR3 nucleotide sequence: TGTGCCAGCAGTCCTACCAGATACAGGGGAGACACTGAAGCTTTCTTT. Protein: CASSPTRYRGDTEAFF.

This clone was seen only a few times. The V call is TRBV28, the J call TRBJ1-2; 7 nucleotides agree with TRBD1. Germline V gene data show CDR1 as MDHEN and CDR2 as SYDVKM. This CDR3 spans 12 amino acids. V dropped 2 bases and J dropped 8; count of bases not matched to a gene: 2. CDR3 bases: TGTGCCAGCAGTTTAACAGGGGTCGGCTACACCTTC. Residues: CASSLTGVGYTF.

This chain connects TRBV27 to TRBJ2-7; a possible D gene is TRBD1 (7 bases). Germline lookup yields CDR1 MNHEY and CDR2 SMNVEV (reference sequence). Between the trimmed V and J ends, which lost 7 bases and 2 bases, there was a span of 15 bases. The CDR3 sequence is 14 residues long. The chain's CDR3 is CASKGAGGTYEQYF. The CDR3 coding sequence is TGTGCCAGCAAGGGGGCAGGGGGGACCTACGAGCAGTACTTC.

The chain is built from TRBV5-6 and TRBJ1-3, with D unclear. Germline CDR1 SGHDT, CDR2 YYEEEE. The CDR3 length is 14 residues. The V and J ends lost 4 bases and 0 bases respectively, with 8 bases between them. The CDR3 DNA reads as TGTGCCAGCAGCCTGAGAGTCTCTGGAAACACCATATATTTT. Its protein is CASSLRVSGNTIYF.

J is TRBJ1-2 and V is TRBV7-8, with 8 nucleotides matching TRBD1. Looked up from germline, CDR1 is SGHVS and CDR2 is FQNEAQ. CDR3 length: 17 residues. V lost 1 base and J lost 2; bases outside the gene matches: 9. The CDR3 bases are TGTGCCAGCAGCTTAGGAATCTGGGGACAGGACAACTATGGCTACACCTTC. Translated, it gives CASSLGIWGQDNYGYTF.

The table lists this clone with a count of one. The rearrangement joins TRBV30 to TRBJ1-2; D unclear. The CDR3 totals 12 residues. The germline V and J ends were trimmed by 6 bases and 5 bases, with 13 bases remaining between them. Germline values: CDR1 GTSNPN, CDR2 SVGIG (reference sequence). CDR3 sequence reads: CACLREIYGYTF. The CDR3 nucleotides read TGTGCCTGCCTCCGAGAGATTTATGGCTACACCTTC. The full variable domain, completed using reference TRBV30 and TRBJ1-2, is SQTIHQWPATLVQPVGSPLSLECTVEGTSNPNLYWYRQAAGRGLQLLFYSVGIGQISSEVPQNLSASRPQDRQFILSSKKLLLSDSGFYLCACLREIYGYTFGSGTRLTVV.

V usage is TRBV7-9 and J usage is TRBJ2-1; 10 positions agree with TRBD1. The junction had 14 bases not matched to a gene; V was cut back by 5 bases and J by 7 bases. CDR1 SEHNR and CDR2 FQNEAQ come from the germline V gene (reference sequence). CDR3 length equals 17 residues. As DNA, the CDR3 is TGTGCCAGCAGCAGATTCATGACGGGACAGGGGAGGAATGAGCAGTTCTTC. This encodes CASSRFMTGQGRNEQFF.

The chain links TRBV6-6 to TRBJ1-2; D gene ambiguous. The CDR3 is made up of 13 amino acids. The V end lost 6 bases, the J end lost 0 bases, and 8 bases lay between the germline ends. Germline V lookup: CDR1 MNHNY, CDR2 SVGAGI (reference sequence). Here the CDR3 reads CASRNGANYGYTF. CDR3 nucleotides: TGTGCCAGCAGAAACGGAGCTAACTATGGCTACACCTTC.

The J gene is TRBJ2-1, the V gene TRBV2; D is perhaps TRBD2 (7 bases). The V and J ends lost 8 bases and 3 bases respectively, with 20 bases between them. The CDR3 loop spans 16 amino acids. CDR1 and CDR2 (germline): SNHLY, FYNNEI. CDR3 nucleotide sequence: TGTGCCAGCCTCGGGGGGCTTAGCGGGCGCTACAATGAGCAGTTCTTC. Translated, it gives CASLGGLSGRYNEQFF. Variable domain in full (rest from reference TRBV2 and TRBJ2-1): EPEVTQTPSHQVTQMGQEVILRCVPISNHLYFYWYRQILGQKVEFLVSFYNNEISEKSEIFDDQFSVERPDGSNFTLKIRSTKLEDSAMYFCASLGGLSGRYNEQFFGPGTRLTVL.

This clone was seen more than once but under ten times. The chain carries TRBV5-6 and TRBJ2-7; 9 bases are a match to TRBD2. J was trimmed by 1 base and V by 5 bases; bases with no gene match: 10. CDR1 and CDR2 from the germline V gene are SGHDT and YYEEEE. This CDR3 has 16 amino acids. The CDR3 region has the DNA TGTGCCAGCAGTCTGGTCGAGGCGGGAGGGTCCTACGAGCAGTACTTC. Translation: CASSLVEAGGSYEQYF.

This sequence joins TRBV11-2 and TRBJ1-1; 9 bases agree with TRBD1. Germline CDR1 is SGHAT and CDR2 is FQNNGV. This CDR3 is 13 amino acids long. The ends lost 4 bases at V and 3 bases at J; junction bases unmatched: 0. CDR3 DNA sequence: TGTGCCAGCAGCTGGACAGGGGACACTGAAGCTTTCTTT. It specifies CASSWTGDTEAFF.

Turning to this clone: The junction departs from the called germline gene at one end, perhaps through a read error. V is TRBV7-9 and J is TRBJ2-1; D perhaps matches TRBD2 (6 bases). The CDR3 is made up of 14 amino acids. CDR1 and CDR2 (germline): SEHNR, FQNEAQ (reference sequence). CDR3 nucleotide sequence: TGTTCCAGCAGCCCGACCGGGAGTTACAATGAGCAGTTCTTC. Amino acids: CSSSPTGSYNEQFF. Combining the CDR3 with reference TRBV7-9 and TRBJ2-1 gives the whole variable domain DTGVSQNPRHKITKRGQNVTFRCDPISEHNRLYWYRQTLGQGPEFLTYFQNEAQLEKSRLLSDRFSAERPKGSFSTLEIQRTEQGDSAMYLCSSSPTGSYNEQFFGPGTRLTVL.

The J gene is TRBJ2-7, the V gene TRBV7-3; tentative D call: TRBD1 (5 bases). Germline V lookup: CDR1 SGHTA, CDR2 FQGTGA. This CDR3 is built from 13 residues. V shed 8 bases and J shed 5 bases, with 16 bases lying between them. This chain's CDR3 is CASGQGPVNEQYF. The CDR3 DNA reads as TGTGCCAGCGGGCAGGGCCCCGTAAACGAGCAGTACTTC.

J is TRBJ2-7 and V is TRBV7-2; D perhaps matches TRBD1 (6 bases). The V and J ends lost 5 bases and 0 bases respectively, with 14 bases between them. In germline, CDR1 is SGHTA, CDR2 FQGNSA. CDR3 length equals 15 residues. This chain's CDR3 is CASSRGQTLSYEQYF. The CDR3 DNA sequence: TGTGCCAGCAGCCGAGGACAGACCCTCTCCTACGAGCAGTACTTC.

This chain uses TRBV6-5 with TRBJ1-2, with 10 bases aligning to TRBD1. This CDR3 contains 15 residues. The ends lost 6 bases at V and 5 bases at J; junction bases unmatched: 9. From germline, CDR1 is MNHEY and CDR2 SVGAGI. The CDR3 sequence is CASSRGGTGVYGYTF. Here the CDR3 DNA reads TGTGCCAGCAGCCGAGGAGGGACAGGGGTGTATGGCTACACCTTC.

This rearrangement joins TRBV2 to TRBJ1-1; the D is unclear. Per germline, CDR1 SNHLY and CDR2 FYNNEI. V was trimmed by 7 bases and J by 5 bases, leaving 20 bases between them. This CDR3 contains 15 residues. Here the CDR3 DNA reads TGTGCCAGCACCCGGGGAGAGGGCCCGGGGACTGAAGCTTTCTTT. It encodes CASTRGEGPGTEAFF.